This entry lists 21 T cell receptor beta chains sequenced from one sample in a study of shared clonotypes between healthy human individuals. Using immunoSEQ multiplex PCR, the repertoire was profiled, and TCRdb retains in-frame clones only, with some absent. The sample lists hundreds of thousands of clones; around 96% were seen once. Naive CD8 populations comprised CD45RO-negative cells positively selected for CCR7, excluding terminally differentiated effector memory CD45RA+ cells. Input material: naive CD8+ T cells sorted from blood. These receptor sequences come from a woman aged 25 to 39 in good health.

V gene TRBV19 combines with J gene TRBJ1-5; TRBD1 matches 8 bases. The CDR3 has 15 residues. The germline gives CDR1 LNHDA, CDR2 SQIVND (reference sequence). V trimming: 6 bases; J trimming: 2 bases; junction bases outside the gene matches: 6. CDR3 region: CASSSTGEGNQPQHF. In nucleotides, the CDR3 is TGTGCCAGTAGCTCGACAGGGGAGGGCAATCAGCCCCAGCATTTT.

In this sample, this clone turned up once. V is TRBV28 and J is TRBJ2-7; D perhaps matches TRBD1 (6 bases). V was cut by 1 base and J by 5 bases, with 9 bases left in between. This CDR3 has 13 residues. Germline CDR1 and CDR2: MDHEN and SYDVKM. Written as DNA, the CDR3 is TGTGCCAGCAGTTTATACACAGGGCACGAGCAGTACTTC. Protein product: CASSLYTGHEQYF.

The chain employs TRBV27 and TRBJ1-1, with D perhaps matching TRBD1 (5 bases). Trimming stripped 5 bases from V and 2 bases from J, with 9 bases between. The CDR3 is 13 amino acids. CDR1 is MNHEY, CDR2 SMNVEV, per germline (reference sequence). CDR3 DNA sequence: TGTGCCAGCAGTAAGACAGTAAACACTGAAGCTTTCTTT. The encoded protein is CASSKTVNTEAFF.

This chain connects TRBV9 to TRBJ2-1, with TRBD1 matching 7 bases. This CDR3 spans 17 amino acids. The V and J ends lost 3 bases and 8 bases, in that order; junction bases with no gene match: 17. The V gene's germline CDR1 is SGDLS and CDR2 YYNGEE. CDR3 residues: CASSATQGQRVSDEQFF. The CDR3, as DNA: TGTGCCAGCAGCGCCACCCAGGGACAGAGAGTGTCGGATGAGCAGTTCTTC.

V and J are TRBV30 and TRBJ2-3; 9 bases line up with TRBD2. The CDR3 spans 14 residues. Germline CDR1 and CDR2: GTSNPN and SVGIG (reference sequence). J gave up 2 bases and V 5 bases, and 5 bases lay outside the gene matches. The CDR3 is CAWSRLADTDTQYF. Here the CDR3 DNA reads TGTGCCTGGTCGAGACTAGCGGACACAGATACGCAGTATTTT.

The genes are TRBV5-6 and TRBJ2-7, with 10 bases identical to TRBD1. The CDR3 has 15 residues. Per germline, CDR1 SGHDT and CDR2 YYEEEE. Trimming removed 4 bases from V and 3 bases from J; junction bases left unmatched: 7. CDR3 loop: CASSTQDRGGYEQYF. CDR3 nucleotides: TGTGCCAGCAGCACCCAGGACAGGGGGGGCTACGAGCAGTACTTC.

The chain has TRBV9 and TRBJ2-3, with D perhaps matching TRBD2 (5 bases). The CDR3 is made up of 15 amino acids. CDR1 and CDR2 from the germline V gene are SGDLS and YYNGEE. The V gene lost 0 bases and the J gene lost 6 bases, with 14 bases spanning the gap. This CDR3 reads CASSVVSRTGDTQYF. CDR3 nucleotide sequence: TGTGCCAGCAGCGTAGTTAGTAGGACGGGGGATACGCAGTATTTT.

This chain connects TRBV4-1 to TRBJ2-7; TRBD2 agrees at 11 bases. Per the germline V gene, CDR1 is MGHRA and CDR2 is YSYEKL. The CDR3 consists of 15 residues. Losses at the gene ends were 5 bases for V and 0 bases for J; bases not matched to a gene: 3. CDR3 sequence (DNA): TGCGCCAGCAGCTCCGGACTAGCGGGCTCCTACGAGCAGTACTTC. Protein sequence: CASSSGLAGSYEQYF.

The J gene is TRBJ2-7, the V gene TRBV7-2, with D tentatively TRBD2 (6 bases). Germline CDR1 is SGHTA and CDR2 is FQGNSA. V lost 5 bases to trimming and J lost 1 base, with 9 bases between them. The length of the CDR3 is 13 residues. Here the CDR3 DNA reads TGTGCCAGCAGCCCAGGGAGGTCCTACGAGCAGTACTTC. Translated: CASSPGRSYEQYF.

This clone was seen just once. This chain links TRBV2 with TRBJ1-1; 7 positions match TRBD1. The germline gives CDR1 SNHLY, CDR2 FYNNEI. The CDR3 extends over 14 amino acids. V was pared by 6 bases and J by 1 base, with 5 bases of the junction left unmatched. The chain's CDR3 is CASRKTGRNTEAFF. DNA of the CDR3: TGTGCCAGCAGAAAGACAGGGCGGAACACTGAAGCTTTCTTT.

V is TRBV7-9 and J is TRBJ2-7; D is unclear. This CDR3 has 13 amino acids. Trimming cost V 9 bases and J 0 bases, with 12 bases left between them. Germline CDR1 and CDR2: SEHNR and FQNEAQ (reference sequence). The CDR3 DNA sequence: TGTGCCAGAAGCGACGGGCGCTCCTACGAGCAGTACTTC. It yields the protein CARSDGRSYEQYF.

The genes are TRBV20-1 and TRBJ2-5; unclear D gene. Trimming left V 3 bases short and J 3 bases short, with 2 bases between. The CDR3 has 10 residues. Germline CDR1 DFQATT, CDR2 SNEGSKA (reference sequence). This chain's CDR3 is CSASEETQYF. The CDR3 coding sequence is TGCAGTGCTAGTGAAGAGACCCAGTACTTC.

CDR3 DNA sequence: TGTGCCAGCAGTTCGACAGGGGCCTACGAGCAGTACTTC. Encoded protein: CASSSTGAYEQYF. The chain combines TRBV6-5 with TRBJ2-7; 8 bases are shared with TRBD1. The CDR3 is made up of 13 amino acids. CDR1 and CDR2 from the germline V gene are MNHEY and SVGAGI. The ends lost 4 bases at V and 2 bases at J; junction bases unmatched: 1.

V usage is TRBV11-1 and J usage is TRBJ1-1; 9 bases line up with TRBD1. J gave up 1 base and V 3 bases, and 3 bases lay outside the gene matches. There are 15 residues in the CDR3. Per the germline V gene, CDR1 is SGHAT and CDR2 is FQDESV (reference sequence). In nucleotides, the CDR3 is TGTGCCAGCAGCTTCTCGACAGGGGGGAACACTGAAGCTTTCTTT. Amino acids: CASSFSTGGNTEAFF.

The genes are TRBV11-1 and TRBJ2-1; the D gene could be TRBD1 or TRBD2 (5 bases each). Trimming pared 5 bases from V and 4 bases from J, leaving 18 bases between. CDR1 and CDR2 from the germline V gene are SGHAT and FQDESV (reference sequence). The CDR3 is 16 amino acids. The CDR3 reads CASSVGSGPTYNEQFF. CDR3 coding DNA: TGTGCCAGCAGCGTCGGTTCGGGGCCAACGTACAATGAGCAGTTCTTC. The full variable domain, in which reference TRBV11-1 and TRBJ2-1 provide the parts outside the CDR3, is EAEVAQSPRYKITEKSQAVAFWCDPISGHATLYWYRQILGQGPELLVQFQDESVVDDSQLPKDRFSAERLKGVDSTLKIQPAELGDSAMYLCASSVGSGPTYNEQFFGPGTRLTVL.

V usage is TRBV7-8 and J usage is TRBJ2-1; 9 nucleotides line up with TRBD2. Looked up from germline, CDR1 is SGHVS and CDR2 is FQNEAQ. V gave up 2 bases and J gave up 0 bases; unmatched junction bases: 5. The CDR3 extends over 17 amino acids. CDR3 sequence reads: CASSLRLAADSYNEQFF. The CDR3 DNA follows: TGTGCCAGCAGCTTAAGACTAGCGGCAGACTCCTACAATGAGCAGTTCTTC.

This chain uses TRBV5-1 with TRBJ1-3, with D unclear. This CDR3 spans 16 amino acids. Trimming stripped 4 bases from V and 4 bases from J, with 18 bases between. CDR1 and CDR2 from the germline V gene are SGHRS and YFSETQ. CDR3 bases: TGCGCCAGCAGCCGAGGGTCGGAGGGTCTCGGAAACACCATATATTTT. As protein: CASSRGSEGLGNTIYF.

The CDR3, as DNA: TGTGCCAGCAGCCTAGACGAGTTCACAGATACGCAGTATTTT. Amino acid sequence: CASSLDEFTDTQYF. The chain is built from TRBV28 and TRBJ2-3; D remains unclear. Trimming pared 6 bases from V and 2 bases from J, leaving 12 bases between. The CDR3 loop spans 14 amino acids. The V gene's germline CDR1 is MDHEN and CDR2 SYDVKM.

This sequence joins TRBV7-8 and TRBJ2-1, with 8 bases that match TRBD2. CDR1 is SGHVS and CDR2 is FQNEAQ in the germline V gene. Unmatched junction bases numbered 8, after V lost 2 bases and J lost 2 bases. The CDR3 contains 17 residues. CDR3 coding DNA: TGTGCCAGCAGCTTAACGATAGGACTAGCCCCCTACAATGAGCAGTTCTTC. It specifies CASSLTIGLAPYNEQFF.

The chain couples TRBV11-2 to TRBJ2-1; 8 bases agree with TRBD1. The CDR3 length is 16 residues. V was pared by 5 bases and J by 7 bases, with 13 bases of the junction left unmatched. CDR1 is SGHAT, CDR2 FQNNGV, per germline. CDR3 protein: CASSAITSRGPNEQFF. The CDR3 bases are TGTGCCAGCAGCGCGATTACTAGCAGGGGGCCTAATGAGCAGTTCTTC. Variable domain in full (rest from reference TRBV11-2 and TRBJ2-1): EAGVAQSPRYKIIEKRQSVAFWCNPISGHATLYWYQQILGQGPKLLIQFQNNGVVDDSQLPKDRFSAERLKGVDSTLKIQPAKLEDSAVYLCASSAITSRGPNEQFFGPGTRLTVL.

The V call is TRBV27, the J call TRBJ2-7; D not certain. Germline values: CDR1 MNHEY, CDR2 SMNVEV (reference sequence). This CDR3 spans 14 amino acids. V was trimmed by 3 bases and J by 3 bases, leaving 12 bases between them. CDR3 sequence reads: CASSFYADHYEQYF. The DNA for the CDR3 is TGTGCCAGCAGTTTTTACGCGGACCACTACGAGCAGTACTTC.